This T cell receptor beta chain was identified during a study of response to subunit inactivated influenza vaccine. This clonotype came up a few times. From the RT-PCR reads, TCRdb called clonotypes with MiXCR, one entry per CDR3 protein. The sample carries under 850,000 distinct CDR3 sequences, approximately 17% recorded once. Germline CDR1 MGHRA, CDR2 YSYEKL. With 0 bases clipped from V and 5 bases from J, the junction kept 11 bases outside the gene matches. This CDR3 is 17 amino acids long. The V call is TRBV4-1, the J call TRBJ2-3, with TRBD1 identical over 7 bases. This TCR came from a middle-aged man who received an inactivated influenza vaccine. The specimen was PBMCs from blood, collected about 5 days after vaccination. CDR3 in amino acids: CASSQDLRGQGRDTQYF. CDR3 DNA sequence: TGCGCCAGCAGCCAAGATCTTAGGGGGCAGGGGAGAGATACGCAGTATTTT.